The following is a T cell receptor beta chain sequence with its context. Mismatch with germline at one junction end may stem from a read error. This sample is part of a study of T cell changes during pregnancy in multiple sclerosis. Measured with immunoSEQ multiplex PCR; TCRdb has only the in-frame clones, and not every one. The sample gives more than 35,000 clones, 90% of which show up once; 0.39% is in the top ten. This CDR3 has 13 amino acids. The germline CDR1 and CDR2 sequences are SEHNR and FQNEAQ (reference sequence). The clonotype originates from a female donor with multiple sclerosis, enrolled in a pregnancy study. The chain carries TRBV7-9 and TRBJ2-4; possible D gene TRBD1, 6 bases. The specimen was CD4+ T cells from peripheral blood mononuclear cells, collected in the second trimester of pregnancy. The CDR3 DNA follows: TGTGCCAGCAGCCTTAAAGGACAGACAATAGGATGCTTC. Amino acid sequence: CASSLKGQTIGCF.